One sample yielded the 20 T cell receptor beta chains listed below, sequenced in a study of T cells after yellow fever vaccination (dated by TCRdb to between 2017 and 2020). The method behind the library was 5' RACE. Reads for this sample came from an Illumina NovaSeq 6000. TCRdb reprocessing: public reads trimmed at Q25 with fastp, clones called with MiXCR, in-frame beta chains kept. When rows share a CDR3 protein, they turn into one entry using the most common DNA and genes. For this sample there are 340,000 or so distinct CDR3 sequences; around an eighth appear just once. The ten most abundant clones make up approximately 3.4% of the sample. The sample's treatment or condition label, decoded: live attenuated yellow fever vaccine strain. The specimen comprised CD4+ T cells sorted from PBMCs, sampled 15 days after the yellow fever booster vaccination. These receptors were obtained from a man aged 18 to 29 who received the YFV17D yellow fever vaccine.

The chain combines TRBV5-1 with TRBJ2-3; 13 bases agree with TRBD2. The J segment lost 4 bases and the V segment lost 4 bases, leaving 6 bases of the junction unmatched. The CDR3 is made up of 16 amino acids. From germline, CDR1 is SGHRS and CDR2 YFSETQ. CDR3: CASSLETSGGSDTQYF. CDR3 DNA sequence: TGCGCCAGCAGCCTCGAGACTAGCGGGGGGTCAGATACGCAGTATTTT.

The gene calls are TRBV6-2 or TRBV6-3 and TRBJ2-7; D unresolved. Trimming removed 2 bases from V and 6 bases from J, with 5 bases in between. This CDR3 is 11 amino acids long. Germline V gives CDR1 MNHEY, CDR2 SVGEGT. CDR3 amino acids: CASSYAGEQYV. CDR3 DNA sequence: TGTGCCAGCAGTTACGCCGGCGAGCAGTACGTC.

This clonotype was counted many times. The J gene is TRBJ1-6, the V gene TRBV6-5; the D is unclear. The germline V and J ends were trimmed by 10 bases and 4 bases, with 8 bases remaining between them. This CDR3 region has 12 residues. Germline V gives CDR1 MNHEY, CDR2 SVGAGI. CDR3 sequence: CATRAYNSPLHF. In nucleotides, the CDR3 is TGTGCCACCCGGGCGTATAATTCACCCCTCCACTTT.

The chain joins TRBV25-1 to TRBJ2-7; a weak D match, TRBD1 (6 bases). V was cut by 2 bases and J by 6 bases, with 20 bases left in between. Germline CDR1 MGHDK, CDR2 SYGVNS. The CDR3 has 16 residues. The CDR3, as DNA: TGTGCCAGCAGTGAAGTTCCGCAAAACAGGGTTTCCGAGCAGTACTTC. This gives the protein CASSEVPQNRVSEQYF.

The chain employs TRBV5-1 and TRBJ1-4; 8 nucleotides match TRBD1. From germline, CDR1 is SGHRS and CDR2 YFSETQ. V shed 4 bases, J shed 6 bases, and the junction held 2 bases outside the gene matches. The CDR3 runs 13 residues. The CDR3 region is CASSVQGDEKLFF. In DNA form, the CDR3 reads TGCGCCAGCAGCGTACAGGGGGATGAAAAACTGTTTTTT.

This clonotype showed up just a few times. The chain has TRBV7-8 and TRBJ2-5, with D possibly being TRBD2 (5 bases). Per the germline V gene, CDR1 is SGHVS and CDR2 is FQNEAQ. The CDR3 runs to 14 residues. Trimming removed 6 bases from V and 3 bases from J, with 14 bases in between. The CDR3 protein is CASSSRGLEETQYF. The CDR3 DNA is TGTGCCAGCAGTAGTCGAGGACTGGAAGAGACCCAGTACTTC.

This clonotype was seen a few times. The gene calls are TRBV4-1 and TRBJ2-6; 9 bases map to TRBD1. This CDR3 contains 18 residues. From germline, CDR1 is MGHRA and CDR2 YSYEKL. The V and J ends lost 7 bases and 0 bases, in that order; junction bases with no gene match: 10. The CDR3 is CASTRTGERLSGANVLTF. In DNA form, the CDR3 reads TGCGCCAGCACTCGGACAGGGGAGCGACTCTCTGGGGCCAACGTCCTGACTTTC.

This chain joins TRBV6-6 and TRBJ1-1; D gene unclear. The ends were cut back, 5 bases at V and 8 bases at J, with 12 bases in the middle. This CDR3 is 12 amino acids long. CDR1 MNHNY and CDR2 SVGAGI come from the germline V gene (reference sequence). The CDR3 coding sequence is TGTGCCAGCAGTAGGGCCCGGGAAGAAGCTTTCTTT. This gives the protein CASSRAREEAFF.

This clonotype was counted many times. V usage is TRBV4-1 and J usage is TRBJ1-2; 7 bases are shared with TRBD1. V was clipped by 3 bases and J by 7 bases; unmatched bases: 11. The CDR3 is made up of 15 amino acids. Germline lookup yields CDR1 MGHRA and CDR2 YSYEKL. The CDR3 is CASSQVNRGSAGYTF. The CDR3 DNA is TGCGCCAGCAGCCAGGTGAACAGGGGCTCTGCTGGCTACACCTTC.

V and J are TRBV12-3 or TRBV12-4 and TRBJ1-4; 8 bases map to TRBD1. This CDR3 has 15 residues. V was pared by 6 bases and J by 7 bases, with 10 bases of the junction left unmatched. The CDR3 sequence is CASSRRGRDPEKLFF. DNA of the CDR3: TGTGCCAGCAGCCGCAGGGGGCGGGACCCTGAAAAACTGTTTTTT.

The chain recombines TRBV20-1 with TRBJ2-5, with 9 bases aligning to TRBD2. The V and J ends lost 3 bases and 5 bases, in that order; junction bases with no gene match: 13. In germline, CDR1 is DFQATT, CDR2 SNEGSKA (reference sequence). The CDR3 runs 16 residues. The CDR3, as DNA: TGCAGTGCTAGTCGTAGCGGGGGCCCTCCCCGGGAGACCCAGTACTTC. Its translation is CSASRSGGPPRETQYF.

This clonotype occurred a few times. CDR3 coding DNA: TGTGCCAGCACCGGGGACAGTGAGAGCACAGATACGCAGTATTTT. Amino acids: CASTGDSESTDTQYF. The chain employs TRBV7-9 and TRBJ2-3; 7 nucleotides agree with TRBD1. Germline loops: CDR1 SEHNR, CDR2 FQNEAQ (reference sequence). The CDR3 runs to 15 residues. Trimming at V came to 7 bases and at J to 0 bases, leaving 7 bases not matched to a gene.

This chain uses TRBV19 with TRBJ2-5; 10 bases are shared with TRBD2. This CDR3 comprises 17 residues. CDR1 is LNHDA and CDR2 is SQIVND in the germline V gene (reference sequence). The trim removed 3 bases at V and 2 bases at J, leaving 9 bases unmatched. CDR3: CASSIALAGALQETQYF. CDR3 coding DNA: TGTGCCAGTAGTATTGCCCTAGCGGGGGCTCTACAAGAGACCCAGTACTTC.

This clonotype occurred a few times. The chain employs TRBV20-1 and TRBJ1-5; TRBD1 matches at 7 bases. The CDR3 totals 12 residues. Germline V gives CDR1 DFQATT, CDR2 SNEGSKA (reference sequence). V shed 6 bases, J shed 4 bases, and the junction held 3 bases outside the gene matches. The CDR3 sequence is CSAHRGNQPQHF. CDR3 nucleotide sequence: TGCAGTGCGCACAGGGGAAATCAGCCCCAGCATTTT.

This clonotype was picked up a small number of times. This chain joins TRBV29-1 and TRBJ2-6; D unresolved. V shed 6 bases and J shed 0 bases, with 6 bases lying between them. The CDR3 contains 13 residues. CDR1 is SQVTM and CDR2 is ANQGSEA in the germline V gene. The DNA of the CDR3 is TGCAGCGTCCACAGCTCTGGGGCCAACGTCCTGACTTTC. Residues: CSVHSSGANVLTF.

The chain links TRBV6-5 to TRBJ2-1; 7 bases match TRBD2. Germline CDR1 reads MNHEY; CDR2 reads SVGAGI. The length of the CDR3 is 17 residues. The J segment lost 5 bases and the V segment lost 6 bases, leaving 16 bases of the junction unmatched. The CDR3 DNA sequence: TGTGCCAGCAGCCCCCACGCGGGGCGGGGGTCCCACAATGAGCAGTTCTTC. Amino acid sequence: CASSPHAGRGSHNEQFF.

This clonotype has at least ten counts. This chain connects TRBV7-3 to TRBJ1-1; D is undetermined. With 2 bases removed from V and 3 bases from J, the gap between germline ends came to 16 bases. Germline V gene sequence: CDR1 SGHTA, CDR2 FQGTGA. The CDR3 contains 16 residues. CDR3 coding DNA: TGTGCCAGCAGCTTAGAAGGACGTAACTGGGACACTGAAGCTTTCTTT. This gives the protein CASSLEGRNWDTEAFF.

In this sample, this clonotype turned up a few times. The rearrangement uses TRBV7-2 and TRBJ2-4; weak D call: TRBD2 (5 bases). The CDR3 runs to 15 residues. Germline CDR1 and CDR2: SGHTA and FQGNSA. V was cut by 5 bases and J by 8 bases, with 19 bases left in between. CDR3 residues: CASSPGFTSSDIQYF. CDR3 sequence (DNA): TGTGCCAGCAGCCCGGGATTCACCAGTTCGGACATTCAGTACTTC.

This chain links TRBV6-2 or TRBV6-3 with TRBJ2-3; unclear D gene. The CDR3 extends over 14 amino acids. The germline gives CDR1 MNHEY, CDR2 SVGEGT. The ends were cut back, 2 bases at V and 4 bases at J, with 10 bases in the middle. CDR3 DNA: TGTGCCAGCAGTTACCCGCCTATTGCAGATACGCAGTATTTT. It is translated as CASSYPPIADTQYF.

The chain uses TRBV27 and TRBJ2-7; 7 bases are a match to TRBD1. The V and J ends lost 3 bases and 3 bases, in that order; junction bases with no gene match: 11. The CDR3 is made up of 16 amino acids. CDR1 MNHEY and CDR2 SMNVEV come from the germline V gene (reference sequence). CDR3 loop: CASSLGDSPGIYEQYF. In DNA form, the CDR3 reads TGTGCCAGCAGTTTGGGGGACAGCCCTGGGATCTACGAGCAGTACTTC.